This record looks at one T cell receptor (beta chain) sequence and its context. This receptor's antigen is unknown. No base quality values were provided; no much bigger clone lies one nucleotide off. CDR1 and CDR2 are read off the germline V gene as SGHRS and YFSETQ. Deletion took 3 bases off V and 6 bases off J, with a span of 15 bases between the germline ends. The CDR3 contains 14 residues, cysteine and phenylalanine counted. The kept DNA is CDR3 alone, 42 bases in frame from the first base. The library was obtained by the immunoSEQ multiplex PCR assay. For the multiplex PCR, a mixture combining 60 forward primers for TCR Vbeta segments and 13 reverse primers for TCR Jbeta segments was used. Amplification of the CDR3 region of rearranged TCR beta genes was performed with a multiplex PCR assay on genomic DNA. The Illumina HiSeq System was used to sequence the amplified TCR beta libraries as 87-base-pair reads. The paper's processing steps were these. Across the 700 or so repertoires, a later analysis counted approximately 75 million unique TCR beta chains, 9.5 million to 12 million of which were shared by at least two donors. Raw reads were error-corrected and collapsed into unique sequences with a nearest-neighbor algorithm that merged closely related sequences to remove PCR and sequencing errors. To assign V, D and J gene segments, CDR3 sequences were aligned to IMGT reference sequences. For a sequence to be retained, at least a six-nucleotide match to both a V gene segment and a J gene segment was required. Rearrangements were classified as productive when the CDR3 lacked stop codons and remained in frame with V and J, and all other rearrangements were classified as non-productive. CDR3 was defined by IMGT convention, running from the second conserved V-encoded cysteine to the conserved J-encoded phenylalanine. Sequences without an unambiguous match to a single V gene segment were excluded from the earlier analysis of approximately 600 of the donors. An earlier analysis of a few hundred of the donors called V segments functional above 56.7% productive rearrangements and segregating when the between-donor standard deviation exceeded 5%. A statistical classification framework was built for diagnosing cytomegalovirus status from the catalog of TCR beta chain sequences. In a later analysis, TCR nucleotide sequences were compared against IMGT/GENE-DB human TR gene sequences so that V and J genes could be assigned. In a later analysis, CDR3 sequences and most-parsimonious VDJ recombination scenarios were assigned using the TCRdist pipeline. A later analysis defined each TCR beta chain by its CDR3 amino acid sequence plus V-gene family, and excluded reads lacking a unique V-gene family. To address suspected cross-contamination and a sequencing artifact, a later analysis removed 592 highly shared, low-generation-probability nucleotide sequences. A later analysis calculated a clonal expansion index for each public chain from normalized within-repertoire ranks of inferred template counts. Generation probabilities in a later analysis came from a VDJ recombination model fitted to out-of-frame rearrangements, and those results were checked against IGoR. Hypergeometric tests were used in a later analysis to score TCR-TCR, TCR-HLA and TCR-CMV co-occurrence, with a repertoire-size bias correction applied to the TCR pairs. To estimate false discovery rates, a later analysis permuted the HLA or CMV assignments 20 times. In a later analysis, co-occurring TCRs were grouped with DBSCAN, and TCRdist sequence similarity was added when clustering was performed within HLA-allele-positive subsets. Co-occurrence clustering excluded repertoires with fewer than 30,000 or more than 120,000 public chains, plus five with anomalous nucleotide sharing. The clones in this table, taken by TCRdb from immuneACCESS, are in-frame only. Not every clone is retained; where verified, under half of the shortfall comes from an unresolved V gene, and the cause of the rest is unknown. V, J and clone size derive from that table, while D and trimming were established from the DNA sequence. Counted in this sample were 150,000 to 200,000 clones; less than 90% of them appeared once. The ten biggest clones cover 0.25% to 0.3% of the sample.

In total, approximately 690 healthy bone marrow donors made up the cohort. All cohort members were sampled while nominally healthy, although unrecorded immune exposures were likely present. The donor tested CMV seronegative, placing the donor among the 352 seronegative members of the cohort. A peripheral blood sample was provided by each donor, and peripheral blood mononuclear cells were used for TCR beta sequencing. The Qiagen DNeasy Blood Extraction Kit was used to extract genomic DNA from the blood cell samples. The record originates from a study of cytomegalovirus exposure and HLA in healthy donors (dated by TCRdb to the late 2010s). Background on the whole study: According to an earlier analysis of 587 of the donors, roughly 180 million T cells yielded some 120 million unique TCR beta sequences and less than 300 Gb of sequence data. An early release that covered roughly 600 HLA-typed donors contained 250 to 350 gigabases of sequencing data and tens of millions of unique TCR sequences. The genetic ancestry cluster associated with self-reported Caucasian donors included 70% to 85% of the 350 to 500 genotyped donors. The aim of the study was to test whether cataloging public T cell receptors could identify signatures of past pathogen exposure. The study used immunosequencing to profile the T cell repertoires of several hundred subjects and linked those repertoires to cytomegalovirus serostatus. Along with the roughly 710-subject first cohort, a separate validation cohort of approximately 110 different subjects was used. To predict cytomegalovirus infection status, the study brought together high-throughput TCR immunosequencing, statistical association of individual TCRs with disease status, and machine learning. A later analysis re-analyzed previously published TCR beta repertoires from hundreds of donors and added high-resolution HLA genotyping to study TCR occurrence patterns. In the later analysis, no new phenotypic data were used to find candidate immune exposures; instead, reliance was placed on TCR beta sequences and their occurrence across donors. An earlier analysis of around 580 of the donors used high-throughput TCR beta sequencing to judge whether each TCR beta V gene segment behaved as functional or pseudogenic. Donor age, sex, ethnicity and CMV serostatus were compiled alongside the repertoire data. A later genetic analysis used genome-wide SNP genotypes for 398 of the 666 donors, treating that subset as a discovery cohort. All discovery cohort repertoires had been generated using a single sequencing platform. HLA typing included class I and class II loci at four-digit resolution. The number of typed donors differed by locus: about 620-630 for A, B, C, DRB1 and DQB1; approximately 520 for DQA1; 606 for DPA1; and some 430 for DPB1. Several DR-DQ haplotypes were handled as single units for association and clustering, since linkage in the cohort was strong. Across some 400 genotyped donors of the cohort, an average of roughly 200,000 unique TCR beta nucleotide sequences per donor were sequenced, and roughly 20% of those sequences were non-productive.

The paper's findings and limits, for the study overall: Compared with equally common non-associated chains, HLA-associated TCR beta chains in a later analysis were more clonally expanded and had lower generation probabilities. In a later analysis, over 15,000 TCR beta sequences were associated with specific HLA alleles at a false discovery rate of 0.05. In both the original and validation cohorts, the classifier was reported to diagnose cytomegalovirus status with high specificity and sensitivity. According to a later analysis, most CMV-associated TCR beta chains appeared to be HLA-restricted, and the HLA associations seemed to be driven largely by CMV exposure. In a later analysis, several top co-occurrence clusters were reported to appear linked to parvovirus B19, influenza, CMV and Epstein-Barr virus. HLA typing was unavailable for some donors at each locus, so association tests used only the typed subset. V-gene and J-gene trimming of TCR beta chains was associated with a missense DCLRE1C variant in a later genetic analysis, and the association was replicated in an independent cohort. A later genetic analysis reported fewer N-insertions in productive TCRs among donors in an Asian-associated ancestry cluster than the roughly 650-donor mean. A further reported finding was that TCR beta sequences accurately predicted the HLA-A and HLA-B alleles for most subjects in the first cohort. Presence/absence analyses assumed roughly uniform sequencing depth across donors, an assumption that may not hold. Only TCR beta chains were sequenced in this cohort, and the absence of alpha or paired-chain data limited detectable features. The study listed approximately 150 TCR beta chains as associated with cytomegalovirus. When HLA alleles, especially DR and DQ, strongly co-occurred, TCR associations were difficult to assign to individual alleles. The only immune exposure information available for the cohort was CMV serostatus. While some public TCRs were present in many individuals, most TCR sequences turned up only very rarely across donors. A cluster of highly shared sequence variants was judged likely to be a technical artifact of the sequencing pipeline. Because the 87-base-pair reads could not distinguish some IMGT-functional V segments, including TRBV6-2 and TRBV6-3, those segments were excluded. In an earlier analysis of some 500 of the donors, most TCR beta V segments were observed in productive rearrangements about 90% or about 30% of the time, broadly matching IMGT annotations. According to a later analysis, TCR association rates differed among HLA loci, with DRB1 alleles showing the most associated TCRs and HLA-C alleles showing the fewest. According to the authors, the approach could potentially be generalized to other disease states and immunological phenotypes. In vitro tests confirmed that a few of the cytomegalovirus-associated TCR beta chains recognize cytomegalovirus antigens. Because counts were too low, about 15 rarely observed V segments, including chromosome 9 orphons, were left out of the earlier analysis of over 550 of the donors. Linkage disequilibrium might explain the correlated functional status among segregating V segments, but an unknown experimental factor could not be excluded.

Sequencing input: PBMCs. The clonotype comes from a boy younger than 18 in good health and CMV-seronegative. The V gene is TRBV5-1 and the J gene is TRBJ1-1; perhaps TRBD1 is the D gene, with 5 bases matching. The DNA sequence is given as TGCGCCAGCAGCTCAAGGACGATGGGGCCTGAAGCTTTCTTT. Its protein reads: CASSSRTMGPEAFF.